Below are 20 T cell receptor beta chains sequenced from a single sample in a study of cytomegalovirus exposure and HLA in healthy donors. The PCR was carried out with 60 Vbeta primers and 13 Jbeta primers. This table comes from immunoSEQ multiplex PCR, and its TCRdb copy is limited to in-frame clones, with some not included. The repertoire holds nearly 100,000 clones, with about 72% as singletons. The material sequenced was PBMCs. These receptors all stem from a woman between 55 and 75 years old in good health and CMV-seropositive.

This chain links TRBV7-6 with TRBJ2-5, with 7 bases matching TRBD2. Trimming cost V 5 bases and J 2 bases; bases outside gene matches: 11. Germline V gene lookup returns CDR1 SGHVS and CDR2 FNYEAQ. The CDR3 sequence is 16 residues long. Here the CDR3 reads CASSSFRASGQETQYF. For the CDR3, the DNA is TGTGCCAGCAGCAGCTTCAGGGCTAGCGGACAAGAGACCCAGTACTTC.

CDR3 in amino acids: CASRTGLAEAYEQYF. The CDR3 nucleotides are TGTGCCAGCAGGACGGGACTAGCGGAGGCCTACGAGCAGTACTTC. The chain uses TRBV6-1 and TRBJ2-7; 11 nucleotides align to TRBD2. Germline CDR1 is MNHNS and CDR2 is SASEGT. This CDR3 spans 15 amino acids. The J segment lost 2 bases and the V segment lost 6 bases, leaving 6 bases of the junction unmatched.

This sequence joins TRBV9 and TRBJ1-3; TRBD1 might be the D (5 bases). The germline V and J ends were trimmed by 0 bases and 2 bases, with 12 bases remaining between them. This CDR3 is built from 16 residues. Germline CDR1 SGDLS, CDR2 YYNGEE. In DNA, the CDR3 is TGTGCCAGCAGCGTAGCTGACAGACCCCCTGGAAACACCATATATTTT. Amino acid sequence: CASSVADRPPGNTIYF.

The CDR3 nucleotides are TGTGCCAGCAGACTAGCGGGACAGCCCGAGCAGTACTTC. The encoded protein is CASRLAGQPEQYF. J is TRBJ2-7 and V is TRBV5-4; 10 bases fit TRBD2. V was clipped by 5 bases and J by 6 bases; unmatched bases: 5. In germline, CDR1 is SGHNT, CDR2 YYREEE (reference sequence). The CDR3 runs to 13 residues.

The chain is built from TRBV6-5 and TRBJ2-5; no definite D call. CDR3 size: 15 residues. Germline assignment: CDR1 MNHEY and CDR2 SVGAGI. V lost 0 bases, J lost 4 bases, and 12 bases lay in between. The CDR3 DNA follows: TGTGCCAGCAGTTACTCGATGATCGGTCGAGAGACCCAGTACTTC. Its translation is CASSYSMIGRETQYF.

The chain couples TRBV5-6 to TRBJ2-5; the D gene is possibly TRBD1 (5 bases). V lost 6 bases and J lost 2, with 8 bases in between. Germline values: CDR1 SGHDT, CDR2 YYEEEE. The CDR3 loop spans 12 amino acids. The CDR3 reads CASMTEQETQYF. CDR3 sequence (DNA): TGTGCCAGCATGACAGAACAAGAGACCCAGTACTTC.

The chain carries TRBV11-3 and TRBJ2-3; weak D call: TRBD2 (6 bases). V lost 1 base and J 0 bases, leaving 17 bases between the germline ends. The CDR3 has 18 amino acids. CDR1 is SGHNT and CDR2 is YENEEA in the germline V gene. CDR3: CASSLGVSGYPSTDTQYF. DNA for the CDR3: TGTGCCAGCAGCTTAGGCGTTAGCGGATATCCTAGCACAGATACGCAGTATTTT.

As DNA, the CDR3 is TGCGCCAGCAGTGGGGTACAGGGGACCGATGAAAAACTGTTTTTT. Its protein product is CASSGVQGTDEKLFF. The gene calls are TRBV4-1 and TRBJ1-4; 7 nucleotides align to TRBD1. The trim removed 6 bases at V and 6 bases at J, leaving 10 bases unmatched. This CDR3 region has 15 residues. In germline, CDR1 is MGHRA, CDR2 YSYEKL.

In this sample, this clone turned up a few times. This sequence joins TRBV5-4 and TRBJ2-1, with D perhaps TRBD2 (5 bases). Germline values: CDR1 SGHNT, CDR2 YYREEE (reference sequence). The CDR3 runs to 15 residues. V was clipped by 0 bases and J by 5 bases, with 12 bases between them. DNA for the CDR3: TGTGCCAGCAGCTTGGTTGGGCTAGCCGACAATGAGCAGTTCTTC. Its protein product is CASSLVGLADNEQFF. Variable domain in full (rest from reference TRBV5-4 and TRBJ2-1): ETGVTQSPTHLIKTRGQQVTLRCSSQSGHNTVSWYQQALGQGPQFIFQYYREEENGRGNFPPRFSGLQFPNYSSELNVNALELDDSALYLCASSLVGLADNEQFFGPGTRLTVL.

The V and J genes are TRBV27 and TRBJ2-4; D possibly corresponds to TRBD2 (5 bases). V lost 5 bases to trimming and J lost 9 bases, with 11 bases between them. This CDR3 is 12 amino acids long. In germline, CDR1 is MNHEY, CDR2 SMNVEV (reference sequence). CDR3 DNA sequence: TGTGCCAGCAGTCCACCTCGGGGCATTCAGTACTTC. It codes for CASSPPRGIQYF.

The genes are TRBV15 and TRBJ1-3, with 9 bases matching TRBD1. After removal of 2 bases from V and 5 bases from J, the junction contained 4 bases not matched to a gene. Germline CDR1 reads LNHNV; CDR2 reads YYDKDF (reference sequence). CDR3 size: 15 residues. This CDR3 reads CATSRNRGLRNTIYF. CDR3 DNA: TGTGCCACCAGCAGAAACAGGGGGCTAAGAAACACCATATATTTT.

The chain links TRBV4-1 to TRBJ2-7, with D possibly being TRBD1 (6 bases). Trimming removed 4 bases from V and 2 bases from J, with 12 bases in between. This CDR3 is 14 amino acids long. Germline CDR1 is MGHRA and CDR2 is YSYEKL. For the CDR3, the DNA is TGCGCCAGCAGCCCCAGACAGGAAACCTACGAGCAGTACTTC. The encoded protein is CASSPRQETYEQYF.

This clone turned up a few times. J is TRBJ2-2 and V is TRBV6-1; a possible D gene is TRBD2 (6 bases). This CDR3 region has 14 residues. Trimming took 2 bases from V and 4 from J, leaving 8 bases between them. Germline CDR1 reads MNHNS; CDR2 reads SASEGT. This CDR3 reads CASSEKLATGELFF. CDR3 coding DNA: TGTGCCAGCAGTGAAAAACTAGCCACCGGGGAGCTGTTTTTT.

The chain uses TRBV11-2 and TRBJ1-5; D is uncertain. The length of the CDR3 is 13 residues. Germline CDR1 SGHAT, CDR2 FQNNGV. V lost 5 bases to trimming and J lost 3 bases, with 8 bases between them. DNA for the CDR3: TGTGCCAGCAGCAGAACAGACAATCAGCCCCAGCATTTT. Translated, it gives CASSRTDNQPQHF.

The V call is TRBV5-1, the J call TRBJ1-2; TRBD1 is a possible D gene (6 bases). The length of the CDR3 is 14 residues. V lost 0 bases to trimming and J lost 8 bases, with 14 bases between them. Germline V CDR1 and CDR2: SGHRS, YFSETQ. The CDR3 region is CASSLAVGARGYTF. In DNA, the CDR3 is TGCGCCAGCAGCTTGGCCGTGGGGGCGCGGGGCTACACCTTC.

With respect to this clone: Likely a read error: the CDR3 ends without its conserved phenylalanine or tryptophan. This sequence joins TRBV10-3 and TRBJ1-1; D unresolved. Deletions cut 6 bases from V and 5 bases from J, with 7 bases between. The CDR3 covers 11 residues. Germline V gene data show CDR1 as ENHRY and CDR2 as SYGVKD. The CDR3 protein is CAISPGTEAFL. In DNA, the CDR3 is TGTGCCATCAGCCCAGGTACTGAAGCTTTCCTT.

The chain recombines TRBV5-1 with TRBJ2-5, with D perhaps TRBD2 (5 bases). The CDR3 extends over 16 amino acids. Per germline, CDR1 SGHRS and CDR2 YFSETQ. V was clipped by 3 bases and J by 5 bases, with 20 bases between them. In nucleotides, the CDR3 is TGCGCCAGCAGCTCCCTCCCCGGGGTAGTCGGGGAGACCCAGTACTTC. Its translation: CASSSLPGVVGETQYF. Complete variable domain (other parts from reference TRBV5-1 and TRBJ2-5): KAGVTQTPRYLIKTRGQQVTLSCSPISGHRSVSWYQQTPGQGLQFLFEYFSETQRNKGNFPGRFSGRQFSNSRSEMNVSTLELGDSALYLCASSSLPGVVGETQYFGPGTRLLVL.

A note on this clone: Distinct nucleotide sequences in the sample also encode this CDR3. This rearrangement joins TRBV5-1 to TRBJ2-2, with TRBD1 matching over 10 bases. The junction had 1 base not matched to a gene; V was cut back by 0 bases and J by 2 bases. The CDR3 covers 16 residues. Germline V lookup: CDR1 SGHRS, CDR2 YFSETQ. DNA for the CDR3: TGCGCCAGCAGCTTGGGGGACAGGGGCAACACCGGGGAGCTGTTTTTT. Amino acid sequence: CASSLGDRGNTGELFF. The variable domain in full, with the rest retrieved from reference TRBV5-1 and TRBJ2-2, is KAGVTQTPRYLIKTRGQQVTLSCSPISGHRSVSWYQQTPGQGLQFLFEYFSETQRNKGNFPGRFSGRQFSNSRSEMNVSTLELGDSALYLCASSLGDRGNTGELFFGEGSRLTVL.

This clone has more than one count but fewer than ten. The chain links TRBV6-5 to TRBJ1-1; the match to TRBD1 covers 7 bases. J was trimmed by 6 bases and V by 6 bases; bases with no gene match: 10. Germline V gene sequence: CDR1 MNHEY, CDR2 SVGAGI. CDR3 length: 14 amino acids. CDR3 nucleotides: TGTGCCAGCAGACCTACAGGGGAGAGGGCTGAAGCTTTCTTT. It is translated as CASRPTGERAEAFF.

This sequence joins TRBV27 and TRBJ1-2, with D possibly TRBD1 on 6 matching bases. CDR1 and CDR2 (germline): MNHEY, SMNVEV (reference sequence). Trimming took 2 bases from V and 4 from J, leaving 11 bases between them. The CDR3 sequence is 14 residues long. CDR3 loop: CASSLRVGAYGYTF. Written as DNA, the CDR3 is TGTGCCAGCAGTTTACGGGTGGGGGCCTATGGCTACACCTTC.